This T cell receptor beta chain was sequenced for a study of T cells in Graves' hyperthyroidism and ophthalmopathy. Study conclusions and caveats: A model of 13 V-J features distinguished ophthalmopathy from stable hyperthyroidism.

This CDR3 comprises 12 residues. V lost 3 bases to trimming and J lost 6 bases, with 5 bases between them. Germline V gene lookup returns CDR1 KGHSH and CDR2 LQKENI. Patients were aged 18 to 65, had disease duration under 2 months, and had newly diagnosed hyperthyroidism. Only a few counts were recorded for this clonotype. The antigen remains unidentified. Authors of the study amplified TCR beta CDR3 regions from RNA transcripts. HTBI primers were used for first-round RT-PCR of the TCR CDR3. TCRdb redid the calling of the multiplex PCR reads with MiXCR, one entry per CDR3 protein. The sample has over 700,000 distinct CDR3 sequences, approximately 18% seen once; the top ten hold 15% to 20%.

Input material: blood. The source of this sequence is a woman in her fifties or sixties with Graves' hyperthyroidism that later progressed to Graves' ophthalmopathy. The V and J genes are TRBV18 and TRBJ1-4; no reliable D call. The CDR3 DNA reads as TGTGCCAGCTCACCCGGCGATGAAAAACTGTTTTTT. Its translation is CASSPGDEKLFF.